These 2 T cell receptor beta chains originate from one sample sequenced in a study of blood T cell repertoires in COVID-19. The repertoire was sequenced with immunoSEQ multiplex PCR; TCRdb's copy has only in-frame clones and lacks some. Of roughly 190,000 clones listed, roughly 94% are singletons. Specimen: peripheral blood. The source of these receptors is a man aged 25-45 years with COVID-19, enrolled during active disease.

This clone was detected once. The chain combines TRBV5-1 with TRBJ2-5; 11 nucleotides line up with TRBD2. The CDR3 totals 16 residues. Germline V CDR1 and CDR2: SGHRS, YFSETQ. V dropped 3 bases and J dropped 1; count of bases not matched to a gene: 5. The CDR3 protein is CASSWGLAVTQETQYF. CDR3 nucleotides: TGCGCCAGCAGCTGGGGACTAGCGGTGACCCAAGAGACCCAGTACTTC.

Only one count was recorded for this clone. CDR3 sequence reads: CASGTGSHEQYF. The DNA for the CDR3 is TGTGCCAGTGGGACAGGGTCCCACGAGCAGTACTTC. The chain uses TRBV19 and TRBJ2-7, with 9 nucleotides matching TRBD1. Germline lookup yields CDR1 LNHDA and CDR2 SQIVND (reference sequence). With 8 bases clipped from V and 5 bases from J, the junction kept 4 bases outside the gene matches. The CDR3 extends over 12 amino acids.